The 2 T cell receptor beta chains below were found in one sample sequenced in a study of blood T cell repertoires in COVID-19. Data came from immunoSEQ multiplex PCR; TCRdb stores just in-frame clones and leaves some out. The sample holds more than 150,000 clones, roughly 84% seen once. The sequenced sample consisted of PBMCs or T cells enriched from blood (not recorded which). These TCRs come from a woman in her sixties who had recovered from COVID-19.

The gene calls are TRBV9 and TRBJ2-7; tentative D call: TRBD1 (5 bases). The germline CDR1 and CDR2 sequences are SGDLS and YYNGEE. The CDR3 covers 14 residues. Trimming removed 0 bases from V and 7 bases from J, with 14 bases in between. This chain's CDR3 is CASSVGGGPFEQYF. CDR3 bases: TGTGCCAGCAGCGTAGGGGGCGGCCCCTTTGAGCAGTACTTC.

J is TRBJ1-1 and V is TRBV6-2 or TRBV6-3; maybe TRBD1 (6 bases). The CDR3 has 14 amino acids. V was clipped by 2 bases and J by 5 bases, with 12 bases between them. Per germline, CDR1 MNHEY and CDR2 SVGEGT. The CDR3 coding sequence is TGTGCCAGCAGTTACGCGGGGGCGGGGACTGAAGCTTTCTTT. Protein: CASSYAGAGTEAFF.